This TCR beta chain was sequenced during a study of blood T cell repertoires in COVID-19. Across the whole study: There were acute and convalescent COVID-19 samples, and they came from the United States, Italy and Spain. Sample material is recorded as cDNA or gDNA derived from T cells, B-cell-depleted T cells, or PBMCs.

There are a few counts of this clone. V was trimmed by 3 bases and J by 4 bases, leaving 7 bases between them. This CDR3 is built from 12 residues. Germline V gene sequence: CDR1 SGDLS, CDR2 YYNGEE. In the authors' workflow: Amplification of reference gene primers was used by the study to estimate nucleated cell counts. Some clones are missing from TCRdb's copy, which holds only in-frame ones; the method was immunoSEQ multiplex PCR. For V, J and clone size, that table is used; D and trimming come from the DNA. The sample consists of 250,000 to 400,000 clones, 88% of them appearing once. Followed over time, Seattle patients had been enrolled while infection was active.

The V and J genes are TRBV9 and TRBJ1-2, with D possibly being TRBD1 (6 bases). The sequence derives from a woman aged 25 to 39 with COVID-19, enrolled during active disease. Sequencing was performed on peripheral blood. The CDR3 nucleotides are TGTGCCAGCAGCGGGACAGTCTATGGCTACACCTTC. Amino acids: CASSGTVYGYTF.